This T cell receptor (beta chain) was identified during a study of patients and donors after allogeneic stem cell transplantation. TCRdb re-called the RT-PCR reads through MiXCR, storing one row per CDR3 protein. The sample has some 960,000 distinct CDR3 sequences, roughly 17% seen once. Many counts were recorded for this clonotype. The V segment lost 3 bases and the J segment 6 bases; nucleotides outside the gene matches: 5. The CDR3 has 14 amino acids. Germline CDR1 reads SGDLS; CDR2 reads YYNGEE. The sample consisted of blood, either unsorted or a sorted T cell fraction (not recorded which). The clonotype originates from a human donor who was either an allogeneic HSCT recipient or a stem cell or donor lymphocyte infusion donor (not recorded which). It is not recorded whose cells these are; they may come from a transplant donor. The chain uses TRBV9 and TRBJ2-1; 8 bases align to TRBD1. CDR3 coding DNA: TGTGCCAGCAGCGAAGAAACAGGGGGCAATGAGCAGTTCTTC. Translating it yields CASSEETGGNEQFF.